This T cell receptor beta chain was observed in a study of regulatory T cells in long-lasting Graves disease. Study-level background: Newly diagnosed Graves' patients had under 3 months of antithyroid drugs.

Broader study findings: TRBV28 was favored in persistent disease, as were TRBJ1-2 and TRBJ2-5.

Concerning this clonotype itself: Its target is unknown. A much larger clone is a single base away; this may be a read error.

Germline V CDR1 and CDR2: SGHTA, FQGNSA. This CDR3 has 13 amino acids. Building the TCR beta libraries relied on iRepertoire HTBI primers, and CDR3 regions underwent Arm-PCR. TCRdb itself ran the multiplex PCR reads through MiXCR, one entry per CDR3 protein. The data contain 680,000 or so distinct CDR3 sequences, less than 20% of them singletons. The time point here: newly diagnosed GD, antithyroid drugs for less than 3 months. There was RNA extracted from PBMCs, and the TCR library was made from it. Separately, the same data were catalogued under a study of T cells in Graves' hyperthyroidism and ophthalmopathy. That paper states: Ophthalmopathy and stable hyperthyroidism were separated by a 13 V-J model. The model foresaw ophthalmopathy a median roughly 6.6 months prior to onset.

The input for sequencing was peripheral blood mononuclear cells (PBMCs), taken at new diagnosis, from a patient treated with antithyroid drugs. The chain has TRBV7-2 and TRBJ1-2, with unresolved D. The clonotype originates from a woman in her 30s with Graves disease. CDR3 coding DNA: TGTGTCAGCAGCCCCGAGATTCTTCAGGGCTACACCTTC. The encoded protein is CVSSPEILQGYTF.